Reported below is one T cell receptor beta chain. This record belongs to a study of cytomegalovirus exposure and HLA in healthy donors. Germline trimming cut 5 bases from V and 0 bases from J; bases unmatched to any gene: 13. The CDR3 spans 18 residues. Germline V lookup: CDR1 SGHAT, CDR2 FQNNGV. PCR involved 60 Vbeta and 13 Jbeta primers. TCRdb's copy holds only in-frame clones and misses some; the assay was immunoSEQ multiplex PCR. The table lists around 150,000 clones, 70% to 80% of them singletons. The genes are TRBV11-2 and TRBJ2-4; 7 bases agree with TRBD1. This TCR was recovered from a man aged 45-65 years in good health and CMV-seropositive. Specimen: PBMCs. The DNA for the CDR3 is TGTGCCAGCAGCCCTCGAGTGTGGCAGGGGGTAGCCAAAAACATTCAGTACTTC. This gives the protein CASSPRVWQGVAKNIQYF.